This TCR beta chain emerged from a study of T cells in localized non-small cell lung cancer. General observations from the study: There were a median around 59 of the top 100 tumor clones appearing in adjacent lung.

V shed 3 bases, J shed 14 bases, and the junction held 12 bases outside the gene matches. Germline V CDR1 and CDR2: LNHDA, SQIVND (reference sequence). This CDR3 is 15 amino acids long. In its sample, this clone was seen once. What it binds is unknown. The repertoire was sequenced with immunoSEQ multiplex PCR; TCRdb's copy has only in-frame clones and lacks some. Of tens of thousands of clones in the sample, 75% to 90% were seen once. Material: peripheral blood, obtained before any cancer treatment. This TCR derives from a male donor aged 60 or over with stage III squamous cell lung carcinoma. The chain couples TRBV19 to TRBJ2-1; 11 nucleotides match TRBD1. CDR3 nucleotide sequence: TGTGCCAGTAGTATTACCGGGACAGGGGGTGGTCGTGAGTTCTTC. Translated: CASSITGTGGGREFF.